This T cell receptor (beta chain) was profiled in a study of lymphopenia after photon versus proton radiotherapy. There are a few counts of this clone. Its antigen is undetermined. TCRdb keeps only in-frame clones here, not all; method: immunoSEQ multiplex PCR. The table lists some 28,000 clones, around 81% of them singletons. The study, taken as a whole, reports: Oligoclonal CD8+ Temra expansion after nadir drove photon patients' diversity drop. Better survival with proton therapy was suggested as possible, not demonstrated. Larger post-nadir TCR diversity loss correlated inversely with survival in deceased patients. Under photons, naive T cells and diversity fell while effector/memory populations rose.

Germline V gene data show CDR1 as LGHNT and CDR2 as FRNRAP. This CDR3 contains 15 residues. Trimming cost V 10 bases and J 0 bases, with 17 bases left between them. V and J are TRBV12-5 and TRBJ2-3; D is possibly TRBD2 (6 bases). The sequences come from peripheral blood, collected from a patient treated with photon-based radiotherapy. This receptor was obtained from a man aged 50 to 59 with gastric cancer. The CDR3 DNA reads as TGTGCTACCCAAAAACTAGCTAGTAGCACAGATACGCAGTATTTT. Translation gives CATQKLASSTDTQYF.